One and the same sample provided the 32 T cell receptor beta chains below, sequenced in a study of cytomegalovirus exposure and HLA in healthy donors. Use of 60 Vbeta and 13 Jbeta primers characterized the PCR. Using immunoSEQ multiplex PCR, the repertoire was profiled, and TCRdb retains in-frame clones only, with some absent. Here the sample spans about 130,000 clones, about 80% being singletons. The sequenced material came from PBMCs. The receptors were sampled from a woman aged 35 to 49 in good health and CMV-seronegative.

The chain employs TRBV28 and TRBJ1-1; D uncertain. The CDR3 is 14 residues long. Germline loops: CDR1 MDHEN, CDR2 SYDVKM. Deletions cut 5 bases from V and 9 bases from J, with 19 bases between. DNA of the CDR3: TGTGCCAGCAGTCTCGCGGTAGCGGGGAGAAAAGCTTTCTTT. Translation gives CASSLAVAGRKAFF.

This sequence joins TRBV11-2 and TRBJ2-1; perhaps TRBD1 as D (6 bases). The germline V gene has CDR1 SGHAT and CDR2 FQNNGV. The germline V and J ends were trimmed by 2 bases and 6 bases, with 14 bases remaining between them. The CDR3 runs to 15 residues. The CDR3 loop reads CASSLRADRINEQFF. CDR3 nucleotides: TGTGCCAGCAGCTTACGGGCTGACAGGATCAATGAGCAGTTCTTC.

V and J are TRBV11-2 and TRBJ2-1, with D possibly TRBD2 on 6 matching bases. The CDR3 spans 14 residues. Germline CDR1 SGHAT, CDR2 FQNNGV. Trimming removed 5 bases from V and 0 bases from J, with 8 bases in between. The CDR3 DNA is TGTGCCAGCAGCCCCGGGAGCTCCTACAATGAGCAGTTCTTC. It codes for CASSPGSSYNEQFF.

Note on this clone: The identical CDR3 is also encoded by other nucleotide sequences in the sample. The chain links TRBV19 to TRBJ2-7; 11 bases map to TRBD2. Looked up from germline, CDR1 is LNHDA and CDR2 is SQIVND (reference sequence). Unmatched junction bases numbered 2, after V lost 4 bases and J lost 0 bases. This CDR3 has 15 amino acids. CDR3 DNA: TGTGCCAGTAGTACCGGACTAGCGGGCTCCTACGAGCAGTACTTC. The encoded protein is CASSTGLAGSYEQYF. Using reference TRBV19 and TRBJ2-7 for the parts outside the CDR3, the full variable domain is DGGITQSPKYLFRKEGQNVTLSCEQNLNHDAMYWYRQDPGQGLRLIYYSQIVNDFQKGDIAEGYSVSREKKESFPLTVTSAQKNPTAFYLCASSTGLAGSYEQYFGPGTRLTVT.

The gene calls are TRBV28 and TRBJ1-1; 8 positions agree with TRBD1. The CDR3 is 15 residues long. Looked up from germline, CDR1 is MDHEN and CDR2 is SYDVKM. V gave up 4 bases and J gave up 0 bases; unmatched junction bases: 4. CDR3 sequence reads: CASSSTGAMNTEAFF. The CDR3 region has the DNA TGTGCCAGCAGTTCGACAGGGGCCATGAACACTGAAGCTTTCTTT.

V and J are TRBV7-9 and TRBJ1-1; unclear D gene. The germline V gene has CDR1 SEHNR and CDR2 FQNEAQ (reference sequence). Trimming shortened V by 2 bases and J by 0 bases, and 4 bases separated the two germline ends. The length of the CDR3 is 13 residues. CDR3 protein: CASSLFMNTEAFF. CDR3 DNA: TGTGCCAGCAGCTTATTTATGAACACTGAAGCTTTCTTT.

The chain recombines TRBV6-1 with TRBJ2-1, with D possibly TRBD2 on 5 matching bases. CDR1 is MNHNS, CDR2 SASEGT, per germline. This CDR3 has 14 amino acids. The V end lost 1 base, the J end lost 5 bases, and 9 bases lay between the germline ends. Here the CDR3 DNA reads TGTGCCAGCAGTGAAGGGGGAGAACACAATGAGCAGTTCTTC. Amino acid sequence: CASSEGGEHNEQFF.

This clone came up once. The chain employs TRBV19 and TRBJ1-3; TRBD1 is a possible D gene (6 bases). The CDR3 extends over 16 amino acids. Germline V CDR1 and CDR2: LNHDA, SQIVND (reference sequence). Trimming took off 5 bases at V and 0 bases at J, with 14 bases between the two ends. CDR3 protein: CASSGQTLSSGNTIYF. The CDR3 DNA follows: TGTGCCAGTAGTGGACAGACATTGAGCTCTGGAAACACCATATATTTT.

The chain links TRBV28 to TRBJ1-6, with D unclear. V gave up 8 bases and J gave up 5 bases, with 7 bases separating them. The CDR3 has 12 amino acids. Germline-derived CDR1 and CDR2 are MDHEN and SYDVKM. The CDR3 here is CASLQNNSPLHF. The CDR3 nucleotides are TGTGCCAGCCTTCAGAATAATTCACCCCTCCACTTT.

This chain joins TRBV2 and TRBJ2-3; 7 bases agree with TRBD2. This CDR3 region has 18 residues. Germline V lookup: CDR1 SNHLY, CDR2 FYNNEI. V was clipped by 4 bases and J by 4 bases; unmatched bases: 17. CDR3 residues: CASSVGLAVISLADTQYF. CDR3 coding DNA: TGTGCCAGCAGTGTGGGGCTAGCGGTGATCTCCTTGGCAGATACGCAGTATTTT.

CDR3 nucleotide sequence: TGTGCCAGCAGCCCCCTCAGGACCTACGAGCAGTACTTC. It yields the protein CASSPLRTYEQYF. This sequence joins TRBV11-2 and TRBJ2-7; D call uncertain. CDR1 and CDR2 from the germline V gene are SGHAT and FQNNGV. Deletions cut 5 bases from V and 2 bases from J, with 10 bases between. The CDR3 has 13 amino acids.

Details on this clone: Mismatch with germline at one junction end may stem from a read error. This chain links TRBV5-1 with TRBJ1-2, with D hard to call. The CDR3 is 15 amino acids. Germline V gene data show CDR1 as SGHRS and CDR2 as YFSETQ. CDR3 in DNA: TGCGCCAGCAGCTTCACTGGAGACCCTAACTATGGCTACCCCTTC. Protein: CASSFTGDPNYGYPF.

This chain connects TRBV4-1 to TRBJ1-4; 7 bases map to TRBD1. CDR1 and CDR2 from the germline V gene are MGHRA and YSYEKL. The CDR3 loop spans 18 amino acids. The trim removed 1 base at V and 5 bases at J, leaving 13 bases unmatched. The CDR3 spells CASSQGGRTGGVNEKLFF. Here the CDR3 DNA reads TGCGCCAGCAGCCAAGGGGGGAGGACAGGCGGGGTAAATGAAAAACTGTTTTTT.

Comments on this clone: The same CDR3 is also encoded by other DNA sequences in this sample. This chain connects TRBV19 to TRBJ1-1; D not certain. V was cut by 4 bases and J by 1 base, with 7 bases left in between. Germline V CDR1 and CDR2: LNHDA, SQIVND (reference sequence). The length of the CDR3 is 13 residues. The CDR3 DNA follows: TGTGCCAGTAGTACCACAGCGAACACTGAAGCTTTCTTT. Protein sequence: CASSTTANTEAFF. Based on the CDR3 plus reference TRBV19 and TRBJ1-1, the full variable domain is DGGITQSPKYLFRKEGQNVTLSCEQNLNHDAMYWYRQDPGQGLRLIYYSQIVNDFQKGDIAEGYSVSREKKESFPLTVTSAQKNPTAFYLCASSTTANTEAFFGQGTRLTVV.

The V gene is TRBV9, the J gene TRBJ1-1; D is ambiguous. The CDR3 length is 16 residues. V lost 0 bases to trimming and J lost 4 bases, with 16 bases between them. Germline V gene data show CDR1 as SGDLS and CDR2 as YYNGEE. The CDR3 DNA reads as TGTGCCAGCAGCGTAGTCCCCCACATTAGAGGCACTGAAGCTTTCTTT. The encoded protein is CASSVVPHIRGTEAFF.

Many counts were recorded for this clone. The rearrangement links TRBV7-9 to TRBJ1-5; D possibly corresponds to TRBD1 (5 bases). Deletions cut 2 bases from V and 3 bases from J, with 20 bases between. The CDR3 has 18 residues. The germline V gene encodes CDR1 SEHNR and CDR2 FQNEAQ (reference sequence). Here the CDR3 reads CASSLSVMGGGPNQPQHF. The DNA of the CDR3 is TGTGCCAGCAGCTTATCCGTCATGGGGGGTGGGCCCAATCAGCCCCAGCATTTT.

The genes are TRBV11-2 and TRBJ1-1; 8 bases map to TRBD1. The J segment lost 3 bases and the V segment lost 4 bases, leaving 16 bases of the junction unmatched. CDR3 size: 18 residues. CDR1 is SGHAT, CDR2 FQNNGV, per germline. CDR3 residues: CASSSRADRVGSYTEAFF. CDR3 nucleotides: TGTGCCAGCAGCTCTCGAGCGGACAGGGTAGGGTCGTACACTGAAGCTTTCTTT.

J is TRBJ2-7 and V is TRBV28; 9 bases are a match to TRBD1. The length of the CDR3 is 12 residues. Germline lookup yields CDR1 MDHEN and CDR2 SYDVKM. CDR3 sequence reads: CACGTGPNEQYF. The CDR3 DNA reads as TGTGCTTGTGGGACAGGGCCTAACGAGCAGTACTTC.

This chain connects TRBV5-1 to TRBJ1-6, with 7 bases lining up with TRBD1. Germline CDR1 is SGHRS and CDR2 is YFSETQ. The junction had 11 bases not matched to a gene; V was cut back by 0 bases and J by 8 bases. CDR3 length: 17 amino acids. The CDR3 region is CASSLVTGALADSPLHF. The CDR3, as DNA: TGCGCCAGCAGCTTGGTAACAGGGGCTTTGGCGGATTCACCCCTCCACTTT.

The chain links TRBV25-1 to TRBJ2-6, with D uncertain. Germline V gene data show CDR1 as MGHDK and CDR2 as SYGVNS. The CDR3 is 14 amino acids. V was trimmed by 5 bases and J by 4 bases, leaving 9 bases between them. As DNA, the CDR3 is TGTGCCAGCAGTACCCCTGGCGGGGCCAACGTCCTGACTTTC. Amino acids: CASSTPGGANVLTF.

V and J are TRBV28 and TRBJ2-3, with 8 positions matching TRBD2. J was trimmed by 3 bases and V by 5 bases; bases with no gene match: 10. This CDR3 contains 16 residues. Looked up from germline, CDR1 is MDHEN and CDR2 is SYDVKM. Written as DNA, the CDR3 is TGTGCCAGCAGTCCCCTAGCGGGCCGAGCAACAGATACGCAGTATTTT. Its protein is CASSPLAGRATDTQYF.

The genes are TRBV27 and TRBJ1-5, with TRBD1 identical over 9 bases. Trimming at V came to 3 bases and at J to 1 base, leaving 4 bases not matched to a gene. The CDR3 is made up of 16 amino acids. Looked up from germline, CDR1 is MNHEY and CDR2 is SMNVEV (reference sequence). The CDR3 reads CASSLGDRASNQPQHF. The CDR3 DNA follows: TGTGCCAGCAGTTTGGGGGACAGGGCGAGCAATCAGCCCCAGCATTTT.

The chain carries TRBV5-6 and TRBJ2-7; D might be TRBD2 (6 bases). Germline-derived CDR1 and CDR2 are SGHDT and YYEEEE. V lost 5 bases to trimming and J lost 4 bases, with 13 bases between them. The CDR3 spans 13 residues. The CDR3 sequence is CASSAGWEYEQYF. The DNA for the CDR3 is TGTGCCAGCAGTGCGGGGTGGGAGTACGAGCAGTACTTC. The whole variable domain, filled in from reference TRBV5-6 and TRBJ2-7, reads DAGVTQSPTHLIKTRGQQVTLRCSPKSGHDTVSWYQQALGQGPQFIFQYYEEEERQRGNFPDRFSGHQFPNYSSELNVNALLLGDSALYLCASSAGWEYEQYFGPGTRLTVT.

This sequence joins TRBV11-2 and TRBJ1-2, with D possibly being TRBD1 (5 bases). Germline CDR1 and CDR2: SGHAT and FQNNGV. The CDR3 runs 16 residues. Trimming shortened V by 4 bases and J by 2 bases, and 17 bases separated the two germline ends. CDR3 DNA sequence: TGTGCCAGCAGCTCTTATGGGGCCTCAGTCAACTATGGCTACACCTTC. The encoded protein is CASSSYGASVNYGYTF.

V gene TRBV7-9 combines with J gene TRBJ2-3, with 7 nucleotides matching TRBD2. Germline V CDR1 and CDR2: SEHNR, FQNEAQ (reference sequence). The CDR3 sequence is 16 residues long. V gave up 5 bases and J gave up 4 bases; unmatched junction bases: 12. The CDR3 protein is CASSTVVGLGPDTQYF. The CDR3 bases are TGTGCCAGCAGCACAGTGGTCGGACTAGGGCCAGATACGCAGTATTTT.

The genes are TRBV6-1 and TRBJ2-4; D is uncertain. Germline V gene sequence: CDR1 MNHNS, CDR2 SASEGT. The CDR3 contains 15 residues. Trimming removed 5 bases at V and 3 bases at J, with 14 bases between. As DNA, the CDR3 is TGTGCCAGCAGTCCTGACGACACGGTCAAAAACATTCAGTACTTC. The encoded protein is CASSPDDTVKNIQYF.

The genes are TRBV9 and TRBJ1-3; D might be TRBD1 (6 bases). CDR1 SGDLS and CDR2 YYNGEE come from the germline V gene. The CDR3 spans 15 residues. The V gene lost 6 bases and the J gene lost 2 bases, with 15 bases spanning the gap. The CDR3 coding sequence is TGTGCCAGCAACCACGCGGACAGACCTGGAAACACCATATATTTT. This codes for CASNHADRPGNTIYF.

This CDR3 reads CASSAGTGAPKNIQYF. CDR3 nucleotide sequence: TGTGCCAGTAGCGCCGGGACAGGGGCCCCCAAAAACATTCAGTACTTC. V gene TRBV19 combines with J gene TRBJ2-4; 10 nucleotides align to TRBD1. The junction had 7 bases not matched to a gene; V was cut back by 6 bases and J by 2 bases. This CDR3 has 16 residues. Germline CDR1 LNHDA, CDR2 SQIVND (reference sequence).

This chain uses TRBV7-9 with TRBJ2-5; D is possibly TRBD1 (5 bases). Germline V gene data show CDR1 as SEHNR and CDR2 as FQNEAQ (reference sequence). The CDR3 extends over 11 amino acids. Trimming took off 4 bases at V and 7 bases at J, with 7 bases between the two ends. The CDR3: CASSSQGTQYF. In DNA, the CDR3 is TGTGCCAGCAGCTCTCAGGGGACCCAGTACTTC.

The rearrangement joins TRBV18 to TRBJ2-3; D uncertain. V was shortened by 3 bases and J by 1 base, with 14 bases between the two germline ends. Germline V lookup: CDR1 KGHSH, CDR2 LQKENI. CDR3 length: 16 amino acids. This CDR3 reads CASSPLLGQGTDTQYF. The CDR3 region has the DNA TGTGCCAGCTCACCTCTCCTGGGTCAGGGCACAGATACGCAGTATTTT. The full variable domain, with the rest looked up from reference TRBV18 and TRBJ2-3, is NAGVMQNPRHLVRRRGQEARLRCSPMKGHSHVYWYRQLPEEGLKFMVYLQKENIIDESGMPKERFSAEFPKEGPSILRIQQVVRGDSAAYFCASSPLLGQGTDTQYFGPGTRLTVL.

The J gene is TRBJ2-3, the V gene TRBV7-6; D is unresolved. The V end was cut by 5 bases, the J end by 5 bases, with 17 bases between. This CDR3 is 15 amino acids long. Germline CDR1 is SGHVS and CDR2 is FNYEAQ. DNA for the CDR3: TGTGCCAGCAGCCCATCACGGCTAGTTCAAGATACGCAGTATTTT. This sequence encodes CASSPSRLVQDTQYF. Variable domain in full (rest from reference TRBV7-6 and TRBJ2-3): GAGVSQSPRYKVTKRGQDVALRCDPISGHVSLYWYRQALGQGPEFLTYFNYEAQQDKSGLPNDRFSAERPEGSISTLTIQRTEQRDSAMYRCASSPSRLVQDTQYFGPGTRLTVL.

The rearrangement uses TRBV4-3 and TRBJ1-6; no definite D call. V was trimmed by 0 bases and J by 0 bases, leaving 6 bases between them. This CDR3 comprises 16 residues. Germline CDR1 LGHNA, CDR2 YSLEER. CDR3 bases: TGCGCCAGCAGCCAAGACCGGAGCTCCTATAATTCACCCCTCCACTTT. Translating it yields CASSQDRSSYNSPLHF.